A single sample gave rise to the 32 T cell receptor beta chains below, sequenced in a study of T cells in women clearing cervical HPV infection. The table came from immunoSEQ multiplex PCR; TCRdb's copy has only in-frame clones and leaves some out. The sample totals under 35,000 clones. Sequenced input: blood buffy coat. All receptors derive from a woman aged 18 to 75 with a cervical HPV16 infection that either progressed to CIN3+ or cleared (not recorded which).

Remarks on this clone: The read is 3 residues too short to cover the CDR3 end, so that end is filled in from the germline J gene. The chain employs TRBV13 and TRBJ2-2; 7 bases align to TRBD1. J lost 7 bases, V lost 8 bases, and 4 bases had no gene match. The CDR3 extends over 12 amino acids. The germline gives CDR1 PRHDT, CDR2 FYEKMQ (reference sequence). The CDR3 bases that were read are TGTGCCAGCGTACAGGGGATCGGGGAG. It is translated as CASVQGIGE. The full CDR3 protein reads CASVQGIGELFF.

Details on this clone: The read halts 3 residues ahead of the CDR3 end, with the missing end drawn from the germline J gene. J is TRBJ1-6 and V is TRBV18, with 9 bases aligning to TRBD1. The V gene's germline CDR1 is KGHSH and CDR2 LQKENI. With 4 bases clipped from V and 8 bases from J, the junction kept 12 bases outside the gene matches. This CDR3 is built from 17 residues. The CDR3 protein is CASSRYSGTGTDSPLHF. CDR3 bases read: TGTGCCAGCTCACGTTACTCTGGGACAGGGACAGATTCACCC.

Turning to this clone: Read coverage stops 3 residues before the CDR3 terminus; the germline J gene supplies the remainder. V and J are TRBV19 and TRBJ1-1, with D possibly matching TRBD1 (6 bases). The CDR3 is 14 amino acids. Germline values: CDR1 LNHDA, CDR2 SQIVND (reference sequence). The V gene lost 5 bases and the J gene lost 1 base, with 11 bases spanning the gap. The CDR3 protein is CASSVGGQNTEAFF. The CDR3 DNA, read in part, is TGTGCCAGTAGTGTAGGGGGACAGAACACTGAA.

On this clone: The missing CDR3 end, 3 residues past where the read stops, is filled in from the germline J gene. The gene calls are TRBV7-9 and TRBJ1-2; D might be TRBD1 (6 bases). Trimming cost V 5 bases and J 0 bases, with 13 bases left between them. CDR1 SEHNR and CDR2 FQNEAQ come from the germline V gene (reference sequence). The CDR3 totals 15 residues. The sequenced CDR3 bases are TGTGCCAGCAGCACGGGGACACAGCCTAACTATGGC. Translating it yields CASSTGTQPNYG. The whole CDR3 sequence is CASSTGTQPNYGYTF.

Turning to this clone: The read terminates 3 residues before the CDR3 end, so the remaining end is supplied by the germline J gene. V usage is TRBV7-9 and J usage is TRBJ2-4; D uncertain. Germline V CDR1 and CDR2: SEHNR, FQNEAQ (reference sequence). The CDR3 sequence is 14 residues long. V dropped 5 bases and J dropped 6 bases, with 14 bases sitting between them. CDR3 bases read: TGTGCCAGCAGCCCCGGTGCTATGATAAACATT. Amino acid sequence: CASSPGAMINI. The full CDR3 protein reads CASSPGAMINIQYF.

A remark on this clone: The read stops 3 residues short of the end of the CDR3; the missing end is completed from the germline J gene. This chain links TRBV2 with TRBJ2-1; the match to TRBD2 covers 10 bases. This CDR3 region has 14 residues. Germline values: CDR1 SNHLY, CDR2 FYNNEI. Trimming removed 8 bases from V and 7 bases from J; junction bases left unmatched: 8. CDR3 sequence: CASSAGGPRNEQFF. The part of the CDR3 DNA that was read is TGTGCCAGCTCAGCGGGGGGGCCGAGAAATGAG.

As concerns this clone: The read ends 3 residues before the CDR3 terminus; that terminus is restored from the germline J gene. The chain links TRBV19 to TRBJ2-6; a weak D match, TRBD1 (6 bases). The CDR3 spans 18 residues. V was cut by 4 bases and J by 1 base, with 17 bases left in between. Germline CDR1 and CDR2: LNHDA and SQIVND (reference sequence). The CDR3 loop is CASSTSGTSLSGANVLTF. The sequenced CDR3 bases are TGTGCCAGTAGTACCTCCGGGACATCCTTGTCTGGGGCCAACGTC.

To note about this clone: Read coverage stops 3 residues before the CDR3 terminus; the germline J gene supplies the remainder. This chain connects TRBV13 to TRBJ2-5; D might be TRBD1 (6 bases). This CDR3 has 15 amino acids. V lost 4 bases and J 4 bases, leaving 16 bases between the germline ends. Germline assignment: CDR1 PRHDT and CDR2 FYEKMQ (reference sequence). The covered CDR3 bases are TGTGCCAGCAGCTCCCGACAGGCCGGGGCAGAGACC. It translates to CASSSRQAGAET. The full CDR3 protein reads CASSSRQAGAETQYF.

The CDR3 is CSARETLAYEQYF. The sequenced part of the CDR3 DNA is TGCAGTGCTAGAGAGACATTAGCCTACGAG. The chain couples TRBV20-1 to TRBJ2-7; unclear D gene. The CDR3 is cut off 3 residues early in the read; its end comes from the germline J gene. Germline-derived CDR1 and CDR2 are DFQATT and SNEGSKA (reference sequence). This CDR3 is 13 amino acids long. The V end lost 0 bases, the J end lost 2 bases, and 8 bases lay between the germline ends.

Remarks on this clone: The DNA ends 3 residues before the CDR3 does, and the rest of the CDR3 is filled in from the germline J gene. This sequence joins TRBV5-6 and TRBJ1-5; perhaps TRBD1 as D (5 bases). V was pared by 3 bases and J by 0 bases, with 10 bases between. Germline V gene lookup returns CDR1 SGHDT and CDR2 YYEEEE. There are 15 residues in the CDR3. CDR3 in amino acids: CASSSGLYSNQPQHF. CDR3 bases read: TGTGCCAGCAGCTCGGGACTGTATAGCAATCAGCCC.

A remark on this clone: The read comes to an end 3 residues before the CDR3 does, leaving the germline J gene to fill in the end. The genes are TRBV5-1 and TRBJ2-1; D is ambiguous. Germline CDR1 SGHRS, CDR2 YFSETQ. V lost 2 bases and J 4 bases, leaving 7 bases between the germline ends. CDR3 size: 13 residues. This chain's CDR3 is CASSLTEYNEQFF. Incomplete CDR3 DNA: TGCGCCAGCAGCTTAACTGAATACAATGAG.

In the case of this clone: From the germline J gene comes the end of the CDR3, since the read stops 3 residues before it. V usage is TRBV5-4 and J usage is TRBJ1-2; the D gene is possibly TRBD1 (6 bases). V was pared by 0 bases and J by 6 bases, with 9 bases between. The V gene's germline CDR1 is SGHNT and CDR2 YYREEE (reference sequence). CDR3 size: 13 residues. The CDR3 loop is CASSLGTEDGYTF. CDR3 DNA, as far as it was read: TGTGCCAGCAGCTTGGGGACAGAGGATGGC.

On this clone itself: The read is 3 residues too short to cover the CDR3 end, so that end is filled in from the germline J gene. The chain uses TRBV5-4 and TRBJ1-6; tentative D call: TRBD1 (6 bases). The germline V gene has CDR1 SGHNT and CDR2 YYREEE (reference sequence). The CDR3 runs to 16 residues. V lost 0 bases and J lost 5, with 12 bases in between. The CDR3 sequence: CASSLVQGMNNSPLHF. Incomplete CDR3 DNA: TGTGCCAGCAGCTTGGTTCAGGGGATGAATAATTCACCC.

A note on this clone: The read finishes 3 residues shy of the CDR3 end, and the germline J gene is used to complete it. The chain has TRBV7-3 and TRBJ2-3, with 13 bases lining up with TRBD2. Germline V gene data show CDR1 as SGHTA and CDR2 as FQGTGA. The V and J ends lost 5 bases and 5 bases, in that order; junction bases with no gene match: 7. CDR3 length equals 16 residues. The part of the CDR3 DNA that was read is TGTGCCAGCAGCCGAGGGACTAGCGGGGTGAAAGATACG. It specifies CASSRGTSGVKDT. The entire CDR3 reads CASSRGTSGVKDTQYF.

About this clone itself: Read sequence stops 3 residues before the CDR3 end, and the germline J gene provides the missing end. The chain recombines TRBV6-4 with TRBJ2-7; 7 bases map to TRBD1. The germline gives CDR1 MRHNA, CDR2 SNTAGT. Trimming at V came to 3 bases and at J to 1 base, leaving 6 bases not matched to a gene. The length of the CDR3 is 15 residues. The CDR3 loop is CASSEGGDGSYEQYF. The DNA read from the CDR3 is TGTGCCAGCAGTGAAGGGGGCGACGGTTCCTACGAG.

Points on this clone: The read halts 3 residues ahead of the CDR3 end, with the missing end drawn from the germline J gene. The chain employs TRBV5-1 and TRBJ1-3; D is possibly TRBD1 (6 bases). The germline CDR1 and CDR2 sequences are SGHRS and YFSETQ. This CDR3 region has 13 residues. Trimming removed 7 bases from V and 2 bases from J, with 10 bases in between. The part of the CDR3 DNA that was read is TGCGCCAGCCAGACAGGCGCTGGAAACACC. Its translation is CASQTGAGNT. The whole CDR3 protein is CASQTGAGNTIYF.

Regarding this clone: The CDR3 goes on 3 residues after the read ends, and that part is filled in from the germline J gene. The V gene is TRBV5-1, the J gene TRBJ2-2; D gene ambiguous. With 7 bases removed from V and 2 bases from J, the gap between germline ends came to 12 bases. This CDR3 region has 14 residues. Germline CDR1 SGHRS, CDR2 YFSETQ. The covered CDR3 bases are TGCGCCAGCTGGCAGACATATAACACCGGGGAG. Translation gives CASWQTYNTGE. The complete CDR3 sequence is CASWQTYNTGELFF.

A remark on this clone: The CDR3 is cut off 3 residues early in the read; its end comes from the germline J gene. The rearrangement joins TRBV10-3 to TRBJ2-3, with TRBD2 matching 7 bases. This CDR3 comprises 14 residues. Unmatched junction bases numbered 4, after V lost 6 bases and J lost 1 base. From germline, CDR1 is ENHRY and CDR2 SYGVKD. CDR3 in amino acids: CAIRDTSGTDTQYF. The DNA read from the CDR3 is TGTGCCATCAGGGACACTAGCGGCACAGATACG.

With regard to this clone: The read ends 3 residues before the CDR3 terminus; that terminus is restored from the germline J gene. The J gene is TRBJ1-2, the V gene TRBV12-3 or TRBV12-4; the D is unclear. The CDR3 length is 11 residues. CDR3 residues: CASRATGGYTF. CDR3 bases read: TGTGCCAGCAGGGCGACTGGGGGC.

As concerns this clone: The CDR3 end falls 3 residues outside the read, so it is completed with the germline J gene. The chain links TRBV19 to TRBJ1-6; D is ambiguous. CDR1 and CDR2 from the germline V gene are LNHDA and SQIVND (reference sequence). The CDR3 extends over 18 amino acids. V shed 7 bases and J shed 2 bases, with 21 bases lying between them. This chain's CDR3 is CASTDPLGNWPYNSPLHF. The CDR3 DNA, read in part, is TGTGCCAGTACCGACCCCCTGGGCAATTGGCCCTATAATTCACCC.

A remark on this clone: The read terminates 3 residues before the CDR3 end, so the remaining end is supplied by the germline J gene. The chain links TRBV11-1 to TRBJ2-1; 8 positions match TRBD2. The CDR3 is 15 amino acids. Germline V gene data show CDR1 as SGHAT and CDR2 as FQDESV (reference sequence). Trimming cost V 2 bases and J 2 bases; bases outside gene matches: 2. The CDR3 reads CASSLTGGAYNEQFF. The covered CDR3 bases are TGTGCCAGCAGCTTAACGGGGGGGGCCTACAATGAG. Full variable domain (rest looked up from reference TRBV11-1 and TRBJ2-1): EAEVAQSPRYKITEKSQAVAFWCDPISGHATLYWYRQILGQGPELLVQFQDESVVDDSQLPKDRFSAERLKGVDSTLKIQPAELGDSAMYLCASSLTGGAYNEQFFGPGTRLTVL.

Regarding this clone: The read ends 3 residues before the CDR3 terminus; that terminus is restored from the germline J gene. The gene calls are TRBV19 and TRBJ1-2, with 9 bases identical to TRBD1. Germline V CDR1 and CDR2: LNHDA, SQIVND (reference sequence). The CDR3 is 17 amino acids. V shed 5 bases, J shed 0 bases, and the junction held 10 bases outside the gene matches. CDR3: CASSSLRQGVTNYGYTF. The DNA read from the CDR3 is TGTGCCAGTAGTTCTCTGAGACAGGGGGTTACTAACTATGGC. The full variable domain, in which reference TRBV19 and TRBJ1-2 provide the parts outside the CDR3, is DGGITQSPKYLFRKEGQNVTLSCEQNLNHDAMYWYRQDPGQGLRLIYYSQIVNDFQKGDIAEGYSVSREKKESFPLTVTSAQKNPTAFYLCASSSLRQGVTNYGYTFGSGTRLTVV.

As concerns this clone: The CDR3 end lies 3 residues beyond the end of the read and is filled in from the germline J gene. The V gene is TRBV2, the J gene TRBJ1-2, with 7 positions matching TRBD1. CDR1 and CDR2 (germline): SNHLY, FYNNEI. J gave up 2 bases and V 10 bases, and 19 bases lay outside the gene matches. The CDR3 runs 17 residues. CDR3 DNA (partial): TGTGCCACCGGTCTACACAGGGGTGGCATGAGAAACTATGGC. Residues: CATGLHRGGMRNYG. The complete CDR3 reads CATGLHRGGMRNYGYTF.

Worth noting for this clone: The CDR3 extends 3 residues past the end of the read, so its final part is completed from the germline J gene. The chain carries TRBV5-1 and TRBJ2-1; TRBD2 aligns across 8 bases. CDR1 SGHRS and CDR2 YFSETQ come from the germline V gene. There are 14 residues in the CDR3. V dropped 3 bases and J dropped 4; count of bases not matched to a gene: 3. CDR3 sequence: CASSSGGDYNEQFF. The sequenced part of the CDR3 DNA is TGCGCCAGCAGCTCGGGGGGGGATTACAATGAG.

Concerning this clone: Sequencing ends 3 residues short of the CDR3 end; the germline J gene provides the rest. The V and J genes are TRBV7-9 and TRBJ2-7; maybe TRBD1 (6 bases). Between the trimmed V and J ends, which lost 1 base and 5 bases, there was a span of 12 bases. CDR3 length equals 14 residues. Germline values: CDR1 SEHNR, CDR2 FQNEAQ (reference sequence). The DNA read from the CDR3 is TGTGCCAGCAGCTTAGGCAGGGGTCGCGACGAG. Residues: CASSLGRGRDE. The complete CDR3 reads CASSLGRGRDEQYF. Full variable domain (missing parts from reference TRBV7-9 and TRBJ2-7): DTGVSQNPRHKITKRGQNVTFRCDPISEHNRLYWYRQTLGQGPEFLTYFQNEAQLEKSRLLSDRFSAERPKGSFSTLEIQRTEQGDSAMYLCASSLGRGRDEQYFGPGTRLTVT.

On this clone: Coverage ceases 3 residues before the CDR3 finishes, and the germline J gene fills in the end. The rearrangement links TRBV2 to TRBJ1-1; D remains ambiguous. This CDR3 has 13 residues. Germline lookup yields CDR1 SNHLY and CDR2 FYNNEI. Trimming took off 3 bases at V and 3 bases at J, with 8 bases between the two ends. The covered CDR3 bases are TGTGCCAGCAGTGATGAGGTTCACACTGAA. Translation: CASSDEVHTE. The entire CDR3 is CASSDEVHTEAFF.

As concerns this clone: The read is 3 residues too short to cover the CDR3 end, so that end is filled in from the germline J gene. The chain joins TRBV6-2 or TRBV6-3 to TRBJ2-6; TRBD1 agrees at 8 bases. V lost 7 bases and J lost 0; bases outside the gene matches: 5. This CDR3 is built from 16 residues. Germline CDR1 reads MNHEY; CDR2 reads SVGEGT. CDR3 DNA, as far as it was read: TGTGCCAGCACAGACAGGGGAAACTCTGGGGCCAACGTC. Protein product: CASTDRGNSGANV. The entire CDR3 is CASTDRGNSGANVLTF.

Regarding this clone: The DNA ends 3 residues before the CDR3 does, and the rest of the CDR3 is filled in from the germline J gene. V and J are TRBV19 and TRBJ2-1, with D unclear. There are 16 residues in the CDR3. Trimming left V 8 bases short and J 6 bases short, with 23 bases between. Germline values: CDR1 LNHDA, CDR2 SQIVND (reference sequence). The CDR3 bases that were read are TGTGCCAGTTCCCTGCCTCAGGAAGGGTTAGGCAATGAG. Translated, it gives CASSLPQEGLGNE. In full, the CDR3 reads CASSLPQEGLGNEQFF.

As concerns this clone: The sequence runs out 3 residues before the end of the CDR3; the remainder is reconstructed from the germline J gene. This chain joins TRBV19 and TRBJ1-3; D call uncertain. Trimming removed 7 bases from V and 0 bases from J, with 10 bases in between. This CDR3 region has 14 residues. CDR1 is LNHDA, CDR2 SQIVND, per germline (reference sequence). CDR3 in amino acids: CASNMQISGNTIYF. CDR3 DNA (partial): TGTGCCAGTAATATGCAGATCTCTGGAAACACC. Filled out from reference TRBV19 and TRBJ1-3, the complete variable domain reads DGGITQSPKYLFRKEGQNVTLSCEQNLNHDAMYWYRQDPGQGLRLIYYSQIVNDFQKGDIAEGYSVSREKKESFPLTVTSAQKNPTAFYLCASNMQISGNTIYFGEGSWLTVV.

For this clone: The read ends 3 residues shy of where the CDR3 ends; the end is completed using the germline J gene. The chain links TRBV5-1 to TRBJ2-7, with TRBD2 identical over 12 bases. CDR1 is SGHRS and CDR2 is YFSETQ in the germline V gene. With 4 bases clipped from V and 3 bases from J, the junction kept 5 bases outside the gene matches. The CDR3 totals 15 residues. The CDR3 bases that were read are TGCGCCAGCAGCCTAACGACTAGCGGGGGCTACGAG. Its protein product is CASSLTTSGGYE. The CDR3 in its entirety is CASSLTTSGGYEQYF.

Turning to this clone: The CDR3 is cut off 3 residues early in the read; its end comes from the germline J gene. The rearrangement uses TRBV6-2 or TRBV6-3 and TRBJ1-1; TRBD1 might be the D (6 bases). Germline values: CDR1 MNHEY, CDR2 SVGEGT. The CDR3 is 14 amino acids. The V end was cut by 7 bases, the J end by 5 bases, with 17 bases between. CDR3 bases read: TGTGCCAGCATCACAAGTTGGGGGCGGACTGAA. This sequence encodes CASITSWGRTE. The whole CDR3 sequence is CASITSWGRTEAFF.

As regards this clone: The sequenced fragment ends 3 residues before the CDR3 boundary, so the rest is inferred from the germline J gene. The chain carries TRBV10-3 and TRBJ1-3; D is possibly TRBD1 (5 bases). Germline CDR1 reads ENHRY; CDR2 reads SYGVKD. Trimming took 6 bases from V and 4 from J, leaving 10 bases between them. This CDR3 contains 13 residues. Incomplete CDR3 DNA: TGTGCCATCAGCCTCGGGGGGGGAAACACC. Translation gives CAISLGGGNT. From start to end, the CDR3 is CAISLGGGNTIYF.